These 2 T cell receptor beta chains were all obtained from the same sample, sequenced in a study of T-cell reconstitution after alpha-beta-depleted transplantation in children. The TCRbeta library was prepared with unique molecular identifiers. TCRdb re-analysed the PCR reads in MiXCR, keeping a single row per CDR3 protein. The sample includes about 980,000 distinct CDR3 sequences, roughly 29% seen only once; the top ten take roughly 27%. The sequencing here drew on PBMCs, mostly from graft donor cells, taken 360 days after TCRalphabeta/CD19-depleted stem cell transplant. The receptors were gathered from a boy under two years old who had a stem cell transplant for SCID, so the T cells may come from the graft donor.

The J gene is TRBJ2-3, the V gene TRBV20-1; 8 bases fit TRBD1. Looked up from germline, CDR1 is DFQATT and CDR2 is SNEGSKA (reference sequence). CDR3 size: 13 residues. V shed 4 bases and J 4 bases; nucleotides not matched to a gene: 4. The CDR3 DNA follows: TGCAGTGCTACCGGACAGGGCCCAGATACGCAGTATTTT. Translated: CSATGQGPDTQYF.

This clonotype showed up just a few times. The chain is built from TRBV7-9 and TRBJ2-1; TRBD1 aligns across 10 bases. CDR3 length: 16 residues. CDR1 is SEHNR and CDR2 is FQNEAQ in the germline V gene (reference sequence). V lost 6 bases and J lost 3; bases outside the gene matches: 8. CDR3 loop: CASRPRGQGFYNEQFF. In DNA, the CDR3 is TGTGCCAGCAGACCTCGGGGACAGGGGTTCTACAATGAGCAGTTCTTC.